The rows below give T cell receptor beta chains drawn from one sample of a study of human T cells and chemical hapten exposure. TCRdb re-called the RACE reads with MiXCR, one entry per CDR3 protein. This table has about 260,000 distinct CDR3 sequences, around 9.3% appearing once. The material sequenced was whole blood, taken in connection with sensitization to the hapten diphenylcyclopropenone (DPC). The origin of the receptors is a middle-aged woman with alopecia areata. Some clones in this sample may be carry-over from other donors' samples. Both conserved end residues are part of each CDR3. D genes are given only for firm matches. Size values are once, few and many counts, or a class for expanded clones, and some rows have none.

TRBV28	few	TRBD1	TRBJ2-3	TGTGCCAGCAGACAGGACAGGGGTTGGGGCCCCGATACGCAGTATTTT	CASRQDRGWGPDTQYF
TRBV11-2	few	TRBD2	TRBJ2-3	TGTGCCAGCAGCCCCGGACTAGCGGGATCAAAGGATACGCAGTATTTT	CASSPGLAGSKDTQYF
TRBV28	NA	NA	TRBJ2-7	TGTGCCACCAGGAGGACCAGCTCCTACGAGCAGTACTTC	CATRRTSSYEQYF
TRBV10-3	NA	TRBD2	TRBJ2-3	TGTGCCATCACCCTGACTAGCGCGAGCACAGATACGCAGTATTTT	CAITLTSASTDTQYF
TRBV29-1	few	NA	TRBJ1-1	TGCAGCGTTTCAGGGTTGGCCAGGAACACTGAAGCTTTCTTT	CSVSGLARNTEAFF
TRBV7-9	few	NA	TRBJ1-2	TGTGCCAGCAGCTCTGAACGGACCGACTACTACACCTTC	CASSSERTDYYTF
TRBV10-3	NA	TRBD2	TRBJ2-5	TGTGCCATCAGCGGGAAAGCGGGAGTCGGGGAGACCCAGTACTTC	CAISGKAGVGETQYF
TRBV7-2	many	NA	TRBJ1-5	TGTGCCAGCAGCTTAGTTGGAGGGGAGGCGTTACAGCCCCAGCATTTT	CASSLVGGEALQPQHF
TRBV2	NA	NA	TRBJ2-3	TGTGCCAGCAGCCGGGACTCTCCGGTAACAGATACGCAGTATTTT	CASSRDSPVTDTQYF
TRBV10-3	few	TRBD2	TRBJ2-4	TGTGTCATCAGTGAGTCAATACCTAGCGGGGGACTAGCCAAAAACATTCAGTACTTC	CVISESIPSGGLAKNIQYF
TRBV6-6	few	TRBD2	TRBJ2-5	TGTGCCAGCACCGAAACCGGGGGGGTTCCCCAAGAGACCCAGTACTTC	CASTETGGVPQETQYF
TRBV28	many	TRBD1	TRBJ2-1	TGTGCCAGCAGAGACAGGGGGTCTGTTGATGAGCAGTTCTTC	CASRDRGSVDEQFF
TRBV28	many	TRBD1	TRBJ1-1	TGTGCCAGCAGTTTCCAAGGACAGGGAAACACTGAAGCTTTCTTT	CASSFQGQGNTEAFF
TRBV19	few	NA	TRBJ2-5	TGTGCCACCCGGCTGTTTGAGACCCAGTACTTC	CATRLFETQYF
TRBV5-1	few	TRBD1	TRBJ2-7	TGCGCCAGCAGCCCCGGCTCCGGGACAGGTTCCTACGAGCAGTACTTC	CASSPGSGTGSYEQYF
TRBV28	many	NA	TRBJ1-2	TGTGCCAGCAGTTCCCCGGGATGGGACTATGGCTACACCTTC	CASSSPGWDYGYTF
TRBV6-2/TRBV6-3	NA	NA	TRBJ1-1	TGTGCCAGCAGTTACAGTACGAGGGGGACTGAAGCTTTCTTT	CASSYSTRGTEAFF
TRBV3-1	few	TRBD1	TRBJ2-7	TGTGCCAGCAGCCAAGATCCGGGACAGGGATACTACGAGCAGTACTTC	CASSQDPGQGYYEQYF
TRBV6-1	NA	NA	TRBJ2-2	TGTGCCAGCAAAAACGGAATCGGCACCGGGGAGCTGTTTTTT	CASKNGIGTGELFF
TRBV18	NA	TRBD1	TRBJ1-2	TGTGCCAGCTCCCCCAGGGGGGGCGCTGACTATGGCTACACCTTC	CASSPRGGADYGYTF
TRBV15	few	NA	TRBJ1-3	TGTGCCACCCGGGCCTCTGGAAACACCATATATTTT	CATRASGNTIYF
TRBV20-1	few	NA	TRBJ1-2	TGCAGTGCTAGAAAGGGGCTAAACTATGGCTACACCTTC	CSARKGLNYGYTF
TRBV5-1	NA	TRBD2	TRBJ2-2	TGCGCCAGCAGCTTGGATCTAGCGGTGAACACCGGGGAGCTGTTTTTT	CASSLDLAVNTGELFF
TRBV7-2	few	NA	TRBJ2-1	TGTGCCAGCAGCTCCACGACAGGGCAGTTCTTC	CASSSTTGQFF
TRBV12-3/TRBV12-4	NA	NA	TRBJ1-2	TGTGCCAGCAGCCCCCAGGGAAGGGGCTACACCTTC	CASSPQGRGYTF
TRBV28	many	NA	TRBJ1-5	TGTGCCAGCAGTTTGGGTAGTAGTCGGCAGCCCCAGCATTTT	CASSLGSSRQPQHF
TRBV6-1	NA	TRBD1	TRBJ1-5	TGTGCCAGCAGCCCGTCTAAGGGACAGCACAATCAGCCCCAGCATTTT	CASSPSKGQHNQPQHF
TRBV28	NA	NA	TRBJ2-7	TGTGCCAGCAGTTCCGGACTCCTGAGCTCCTACGAGCAGTACTTC	CASSSGLLSSYEQYF
TRBV15	NA	NA	TRBJ1-6	TGTGCCACCAGCAGAGATCGAGCAGGAATCAATAATTCACCCCTCCACTTT	CATSRDRAGINNSPLHF
TRBV9	NA	TRBD2	TRBJ2-1	TGTGCCAGCAGCGAGGGACTAGCGGGAGGGACCGAGTTCTTC	CASSEGLAGGTEFF
TRBV7-9	many	TRBD2	TRBJ2-1	TGTGCCAGCAGCAGCCAAAGGACTAGCGGGGATTCCTACAATGAGCAGTTCTTC	CASSSQRTSGDSYNEQFF
TRBV20-1	NA	NA	TRBJ1-3	TGCAGTGCTAGAGATGAGTGGGGGGCGATCCCTGGAAACACCATATATTTT	CSARDEWGAIPGNTIYF
TRBV18	NA	TRBD1	TRBJ1-2	TGTGCCAGCTCACAGATGACAGGGAGCTATGGCTACACCTTC	CASSQMTGSYGYTF
TRBV5-6	few	NA	TRBJ2-3	TGTGCCAGCAGCTTAGCGGTTGGGCGGAGCACAGATACGCAGTATTTT	CASSLAVGRSTDTQYF
TRBV7-8	many	NA	TRBJ1-4	TGTGCCAGCAGCCCCCGAAGGGATGGAAAACTGTTTTTT	CASSPRRDGKLFF
TRBV29-1	NA	NA	TRBJ1-2	TGCAGCGTGACCAACTTCCAGGGAGGAGGCTACACCTTC	CSVTNFQGGGYTF
TRBV6-5	many	NA	TRBJ1-6	TGTGCCAGCAGTTACTCTCGAGGTGCTTCACCCCTCCACTTT	CASSYSRGASPLHF
TRBV11-2	NA	NA	TRBJ2-1	TGTGCCAGCAGCCTGGGCCTTAGTAACAATGAGCAGTTCTTC	CASSLGLSNNEQFF
TRBV20-1	few	TRBD2	TRBJ2-1	TGCAGTGCTTTTCCTAGCGGGAGGTTTTACAATGAGCAGTTCTTC	CSAFPSGRFYNEQFF
TRBV5-1	many	NA	TRBJ2-7	TGCGCCAGCAGGGTGGACAGCTCCTACGAGCAGTACTTC	CASRVDSSYEQYF
TRBV2	NA	TRBD2	TRBJ2-5	TGTGCCAGCAGTGAAAGATGGGCTAGCGGGAGAGAAGAGACCCAGTACTTC	CASSERWASGREETQYF
TRBV12-3/TRBV12-4	NA	NA	TRBJ1-3	TGTGCCAGCAGCCGGGAGGGGGGAAACACCATATATTTT	CASSREGGNTIYF
TRBV24-1	NA	TRBD2	TRBJ2-3	TGTGCCACCAGTGATCCCTTCTCGCTAGCGGGGAACACAGATACGCAGTATTTT	CATSDPFSLAGNTDTQYF
TRBV6-2/TRBV6-3	few	NA	TRBJ2-2	TGTGCCAGCAGTCTGTTAGCGGTCACCGGGGAGCTGTTTTTT	CASSLLAVTGELFF
TRBV20-1	many	TRBD2	TRBJ2-1	TGCAGTGCTACCAAGGGACTAGTTTGGCCGACTGAGCAGTTCTTC	CSATKGLVWPTEQFF
TRBV5-1	NA	NA	TRBJ2-6	TGCGCCAGCAGGGAGTCGGTGGGGGCCAACGTCCTGACTTTC	CASRESVGANVLTF
TRBV7-8	NA	NA	TRBJ1-3	TGTGCCAGCAGCTCACAGGGTGGGGCTGGAAACACCATATATTTT	CASSSQGGAGNTIYF
TRBV3-1	few	NA	TRBJ2-3	TGTGCCAGCAGCCAAGATAACAGATACAGCACAGATACGCAGTATTTT	CASSQDNRYSTDTQYF
TRBV6-5	few	TRBD1	TRBJ2-7	TGTGCCAGCAGACAAGACAGGGGGGAAGCCTACGAGCAGTACTTC	CASRQDRGEAYEQYF
TRBV20-1	few	NA	TRBJ2-2	TGCAGTGCTCGAGGGTGGGCCGGCGGGCCGAACACCGGGGAGCTGTTTTTT	CSARGWAGGPNTGELFF
TRBV25-1	NA	TRBD1	TRBJ1-1	TGTGCCAGCAGGGACTCCGGGACAGGGATTGAAGCTTTCTTT	CASRDSGTGIEAFF
TRBV24-1	NA	NA	TRBJ2-5	TGTGCCACCAGAAAGGGGGACCAAGAGACCCAGTACTTC	CATRKGDQETQYF
TRBV7-6	NA	TRBD1	TRBJ2-7	TGTGCCAGCAGCTTCGGACAGGGCTCCTACGAGCAGTACTTC	CASSFGQGSYEQYF
TRBV9	many	NA	TRBJ2-6	TGTGCCAGCAGTGTTGGGGGTACTGGGGCCAACGTCCTGACTTTC	CASSVGGTGANVLTF
TRBV5-4	NA	TRBD2	TRBJ2-3	TGTGCCAGCAGCTCCGGGACTAGCGTCTTCACAGATACGCAGTATTTT	CASSSGTSVFTDTQYF
TRBV25-1	many	NA	TRBJ1-4	TGTGCCAGCGCGGGCAAAGAAAAACTGTTTTTT	CASAGKEKLFF
TRBV4-3	many	NA	TRBJ2-7	TGCGCCAGCAGCCAAGATGCCAGGCGGTCCTCCTACGAGCAGTACTTC	CASSQDARRSSYEQYF
TRBV6-5	NA	NA	TRBJ2-7	TGTGCCAGCAGTTACGGCAGTCCCCCATCGTACGAGCAGTACTTC	CASSYGSPPSYEQYF
TRBV20-1	NA	NA	TRBJ2-1	TGCAGCCTTCCACGCCCCTTATCCTACAATGAGCAGTTCTTC	CSLPRPLSYNEQFF